Here is one TCR beta chain with its context. Its antigen is not identified. Using immunoSEQ multiplex PCR, the repertoire was profiled, and TCRdb retains in-frame clones only, with some absent. Of around 48,000 clones in the sample, roughly 77% are singletons; the top ten hold less than 20%. The germline V gene has CDR1 SGDLS and CDR2 YYNGEE. The germline V and J ends were trimmed by 0 bases and 4 bases, with 10 bases remaining between them. The CDR3 contains 14 residues. This record belongs to a study of T cells in localized non-small cell lung cancer. Study-level points and caveats: Out of the top 100 tumor clones, a median approximately 61 were seen in adjacent lung. Higher adjacent-lung clonality was associated with shorter survival. Exceeding tumor, uninvolved adjacent lung had the highest T cell clonality.

This TCR came from a man aged 35 to 69 with stage I squamous cell lung carcinoma. The rearrangement joins TRBV9 to TRBJ2-5; D is ambiguous. The sample was peripheral blood, taken before any cancer treatment. The chain's CDR3 is CASSVGTLAETQYF. Written as DNA, the CDR3 is TGTGCCAGCAGCGTAGGGACCTTAGCAGAGACCCAGTACTTC. Using reference TRBV9 and TRBJ2-5 for the parts outside the CDR3, the full variable domain is DSGVTQTPKHLITATGQRVTLRCSPRSGDLSVYWYQQSLDQGLQFLIQYYNGEERAKGNILERFSAQQFPDLHSELNLSSLELGDSALYFCASSVGTLAETQYFGPGTRLLVL.